A selection of T cell receptor beta chains follows, all from one sample in a study of shared clonotypes between healthy human individuals. Generated by immunoSEQ multiplex PCR, the TCRdb table keeps only in-frame clones and is missing some. The table records almost 700,000 clones, under 95% of them present only once. Sequencing used naive CD8+ T cells sorted from blood. The receptors here all came from a man aged 25 to 40 in good health. Each CDR3 is given with its conserved first and last residue. D genes are given only for firm matches. The listing skips clone size in some rows; elsewhere it reads once, few, many or a size class.

size | J | D | V | CDR3 | DNA
NA | TRBJ1-2 | NA | TRBV11-2 | CASSEAGSYGYTF | TGTGCCAGCAGCGAAGCAGGGTCATATGGCTACACCTTC
NA | TRBJ2-1 | NA | TRBV19 | CASMGETYNEQFF | TGTGCCAGTATGGGGGAGACGTACAATGAGCAGTTCTTC
NA | TRBJ2-2 | NA | TRBV7-6 | CASSSPGGLSTGELFF | TGTGCCAGCAGCTCCCCGGGGGGCCTAAGCACCGGGGAGCTGTTTTTT
NA | TRBJ1-2 | TRBD1 | TRBV19 | CASRHRQGRTNYGYTF | TGTGCCAGTAGGCACAGACAGGGAAGGACTAACTATGGCTACACCTTC
NA | TRBJ2-7 | NA | TRBV7-9 | CASSLGSLNEQYF | TGTGCCAGCAGCTTAGGATCACTAAACGAGCAGTACTTC
NA | TRBJ2-1 | TRBD2 | TRBV15 | CATRGGLAAYNEQFF | TGTGCCACCAGAGGGGGACTAGCGGCCTACAATGAGCAGTTCTTC
NA | TRBJ2-7 | NA | TRBV6-1 | CASSEHGGRVGYEQYF | TGTGCCAGCAGTGAGCACGGGGGGCGCGTAGGCTACGAGCAGTACTTC
NA | TRBJ1-2 | NA | TRBV9 | CATGGTTFGYTF | TGTGCCACCGGGGGGACGACCTTCGGCTACACCTTC
NA | TRBJ2-1 | NA | TRBV6-1 | CASTSWTENNEQFF | TGTGCCAGTACCTCTTGGACAGAAAACAATGAGCAGTTCTTC
NA | TRBJ2-7 | NA | TRBV7-9 | CASSWAPGAYEQYF | TGTGCCAGCAGCTGGGCCCCGGGAGCCTACGAGCAGTACTTC
NA | TRBJ1-1 | TRBD1 | TRBV10-3 | CAISVTGQGKMNTEAFF | TGTGCCATCAGTGTCACGGGACAGGGGAAAATGAACACTGAAGCTTTCTTT
NA | TRBJ2-7 | NA | TRBV4-1 | CASSQESHVAEYEQYF | TGCGCCAGCAGCCAAGAAAGTCATGTGGCAGAGTACGAGCAGTACTTC
NA | TRBJ2-1 | NA | TRBV5-1 | CASSLEGPYNEQFF | TGCGCCAGCAGCTTGGAGGGCCCCTACAATGAGCAGTTCTTC
NA | TRBJ2-1 | NA | TRBV6-6 | CASSYSLEKSYNEQFF | TGTGCCAGCAGTTACTCGTTGGAAAAGTCCTACAATGAGCAGTTCTTC
NA | TRBJ1-2 | TRBD1 | TRBV19 | CASSIEWDRTTNYGYTF | TGTGCCAGTAGTATAGAATGGGACAGGACCACTAACTATGGCTACACCTTC
few | TRBJ2-1 | NA | TRBV2 | CASSAGWDPFNEQFF | TGTGCCAGCAGTGCAGGGTGGGACCCGTTCAATGAGCAGTTCTTC
NA | TRBJ1-1 | TRBD1 | TRBV19 | CASKGTGSIGSPMNTEAFF | TGTGCCAGCAAGGGGACAGGGTCCATCGGGTCGCCCATGAACACTGAAGCTTTCTTT
NA | TRBJ2-7 | NA | TRBV27 | CASSLLRTGGYEQYF | TGTGCCAGCAGTTTATTACGAACAGGCGGTTACGAGCAGTACTTC
NA | TRBJ2-2 | NA | TRBV7-9 | CASSSKGGTGELFF | TGTGCCAGCAGCTCAAAGGGGGGCACCGGGGAGCTGTTTTTT
NA | TRBJ2-4 | TRBD2 | TRBV27 | CASKPGGISIQYF | TGTGCCAGCAAACCGGGAGGAATTAGCATTCAGTACTTC
NA | TRBJ2-2 | TRBD2 | TRBV5-4 | CASSPRTSRTGELFF | TGTGCCAGCAGCCCTCGGACTAGCAGAACCGGGGAGCTGTTTTTT
NA | TRBJ2-1 | NA | TRBV27 | CASRGHEQFF | TGTGCCAGCAGGGGCCATGAGCAGTTCTTC
NA | TRBJ2-5 | TRBD1 | TRBV7-2 | CASSSDRGRQETQYF | TGTGCCAGCAGCTCAGACAGGGGACGGCAAGAGACCCAGTACTTC
NA | TRBJ2-5 | TRBD2 | TRBV4-1 | CASSQDSYGTSGSGETQYF | TGCGCCAGCAGCCAAGACTCTTATGGGACTAGCGGGTCTGGAGAGACCCAGTACTTC
NA | TRBJ2-2 | TRBD2 | TRBV12-5 | CASSPYREVGTGELFF | TGTGCTAGTTCCCCGTATCGGGAGGTGGGTACCGGGGAGCTGTTTTTT
NA | TRBJ2-1 | NA | TRBV9 | CASSVASYNEQFF | TGTGCCAGCAGCGTAGCTTCCTACAATGAGCAGTTCTTC
NA | TRBJ2-7 | TRBD1 | TRBV27 | CASSLSGGAFYEQYF | TGTGCCAGCAGTTTATCAGGGGGCGCGTTTTACGAGCAGTACTTC